Listed below are T cell receptor beta chains from one sample, sequenced in a study of shared clonotypes between healthy human individuals. Produced via immunoSEQ multiplex PCR; TCRdb's table is partial and in-frame only. The table records about 590,000 clones, around 95% of them present only once. The sample was naive CD8+ T cells sorted from blood. These receptors were collected from a woman aged 25-40 years in good health. Both conserved end residues are part of each CDR3. A D gene is named only where the DNA matches it firmly.

d_call	v_call	j_call	cdr3_nt	cdr3_aa
.	TRBV7-8	TRBJ2-5	TGTGCCAGCAGCTTCCCAGACAGGTCTATTTTACAAGAGACCCAGTACTTC	CASSFPDRSILQETQYF
TRBD1	TRBV13	TRBJ2-5	TGTGCCAGCTCCGACAGGGGGGTAGGAGAGACCCAGTACTTC	CASSDRGVGETQYF
.	TRBV4-1	TRBJ2-1	TGCGCCAGCAGCCAACACCCCAAGCGGGCCTTGATTTCAAACAATGAGCAGTTCTTC	CASSQHPKRALISNNEQFF
.	TRBV9	TRBJ2-1	TGTGCCAGCAGCGCGACTAGTCACAATGAGCAGTTCTTC	CASSATSHNEQFF
.	TRBV2	TRBJ2-7	TGTGCCAGCAGTGATTTAGTCGCAGAACCCTACGAGCAGTACTTC	CASSDLVAEPYEQYF
TRBD2	TRBV7-2	TRBJ2-7	TGTGCCAGCAGCTTAGCACTAGCGGATTCAGGGGACTACGAGCAGTACTTC	CASSLALADSGDYEQYF
.	TRBV28	TRBJ1-2	TGTGCCAGCAGGGACAAATTCTATGGCTACACCTTC	CASRDKFYGYTF
.	TRBV9	TRBJ2-3	TGTGCCAGCAGCGTAGGGGGGGATACGCAGTATTTT	CASSVGGDTQYF
.	TRBV28	TRBJ2-1	TGTGCCAGCAGCCACCTAGAGAATGAGCAGTTCTTC	CASSHLENEQFF
TRBD1	TRBV11-2	TRBJ2-7	TGTGCCAGCAACTTAGTTAGGGGGCCAAGCTCCTACGAGCAGTACTTC	CASNLVRGPSSYEQYF
TRBD2	TRBV28	TRBJ2-1	TGTGCCAGCAGTTTATTGAGGACTAGCAGCCATGAGCAGTTCTTC	CASSLLRTSSHEQFF
.	TRBV11-2	TRBJ1-2	TGTGCCAGCAGCCCCAGCCAGGACCCCTATGGCTACACCTTC	CASSPSQDPYGYTF